Below are 13 T cell receptor beta chains sequenced from a single sample in a study of T cell repertoires in cytomegalovirus infection. TCRdb used MiXCR to reprocess the reads, holding one entry per CDR3 protein. This sample carries about 700,000 distinct CDR3 sequences, 33% of them seen once, and the ten largest clones take 15% to 20%. These receptors have no known antigen. The input for sequencing was cultured PBMCs, taken from culture after CMV antigen stimulation. These receptors came from a human donor in good health (CMV status not recorded). Some clones in this sample may be carry-over from other donors' samples.

V usage is TRBV7-2 and J usage is TRBJ1-4; D might be TRBD1 (6 bases). V gave up 5 bases and J gave up 0 bases, with 16 bases separating them. This CDR3 region has 17 residues. The germline gives CDR1 SGHTA, CDR2 FQGNSA. In DNA, the CDR3 is TGTGCCAGCAGCCCCGAGTGGGCAGGGGCAACTAATGAAAAACTGTTTTTT. Protein product: CASSPEWAGATNEKLFF. Drawing the rest from reference TRBV7-2 and TRBJ1-4, the complete variable domain is GAGVSQSPSNKVTEKGKDVELRCDPISGHTALYWYRQSLGQGLEFLIYFQGNSAPDKSGLPSDRFSAERTGGSVSTLTIQRTQQEDSAVYLCASSPEWAGATNEKLFFGSGTQLSVL.

V usage is TRBV20-1 and J usage is TRBJ2-1; 12 bases are a match to TRBD2. The CDR3 runs to 16 residues. V was clipped by 0 bases and J by 7 bases; unmatched bases: 7. In germline, CDR1 is DFQATT, CDR2 SNEGSKA (reference sequence). The CDR3 loop is CSARDLAGGVGNEQFF. DNA of the CDR3: TGCAGTGCTAGAGATCTAGCGGGAGGGGTCGGGAATGAGCAGTTCTTC.

The table lists this clonotype with many counts. V is TRBV5-6 and J is TRBJ2-1, with 7 bases that match TRBD1. Germline trimming cut 2 bases from V and 0 bases from J; bases unmatched to any gene: 14. The CDR3 covers 19 residues. Germline CDR1 and CDR2: SGHDT and YYEEEE. Here the CDR3 reads CASSLKGHRGPYSYNEQFF. The DNA for the CDR3 is TGTGCCAGCAGCTTAAAGGGACACAGGGGCCCGTACTCCTACAATGAGCAGTTCTTC.

This clonotype has just a few counts. The CDR3 spells CASSLGGTGGYNEQFF. DNA for the CDR3: TGTGCCAGCAGCTTAGGTGGGACAGGGGGCTACAATGAGCAGTTCTTC. This chain joins TRBV7-2 and TRBJ2-1; TRBD1 aligns across 11 bases. V lost 1 base and J lost 3; bases outside the gene matches: 2. The germline V gene has CDR1 SGHTA and CDR2 FQGNSA. The CDR3 spans 16 residues.

With regard to this clonotype: One junction end does not reproduce the germline sequence, and a read error may be involved. This chain links TRBV20-1 with TRBJ2-7, with 8 bases fitting TRBD2. The CDR3 totals 12 residues. The germline gives CDR1 DFQATT, CDR2 SNEGSKA (reference sequence). The CDR3 sequence: CSARTPGGRAVF. The CDR3 region has the DNA TGCAGTGCTAGAACCCCGGGGGGGCGAGCGGTTTTC.

This clonotype was seen once. The V and J genes are TRBV10-1 and TRBJ2-2; TRBD2 matches at 7 bases. The V and J ends lost 2 bases and 5 bases, in that order; junction bases with no gene match: 5. CDR3 length equals 15 residues. From germline, CDR1 is WNHNN and CDR2 SYGVQD (reference sequence). The CDR3, as DNA: TGCGCCAGCAGTGAGCAGCGGGGTGGGACCGGGGAGCTGTTTTTT. It translates to CASSEQRGGTGELFF.

On this clonotype: Germline and junction disagree at one end, which may indicate a read error. The chain links TRBV7-2 to TRBJ2-3, with 9 bases lining up with TRBD2. This CDR3 spans 16 amino acids. Germline CDR1 and CDR2: SGHTA and FQGNSA. CDR3 bases: TGTGCCAACAGCTTCCGAGCGGGGGGAAGCACAGATACGCAGTATTTT. Protein: CANSFRAGGSTDTQYF. The variable domain in full, completed from reference TRBV7-2 and TRBJ2-3, reads GAGVSQSPSNKVTEKGKDVELRCDPISGHTALYWYRQSLGQGLEFLIYFQGNSAPDKSGLPSDRFSAERTGGSVSTLTIQRTQQEDSAVYLCANSFRAGGSTDTQYFGPGTRLTVL.

V and J are TRBV11-2 and TRBJ2-5; 7 bases are a match to TRBD1. The V segment lost 4 bases and the J segment 0 bases; nucleotides outside the gene matches: 8. This CDR3 is built from 16 residues. Germline V gene data show CDR1 as SGHAT and CDR2 as FQNNGV. CDR3 sequence reads: CASSSWTGRYQETQYF. For the CDR3, the DNA is TGTGCCAGCAGCTCCTGGACAGGCCGGTACCAAGAGACCCAGTACTTC.

The chain joins TRBV7-2 to TRBJ2-1; no firm D call. Germline loops: CDR1 SGHTA, CDR2 FQGNSA. V was pared by 2 bases and J by 5 bases, with 10 bases between. The CDR3 totals 14 residues. DNA for the CDR3: TGTGCCAGCAGCTTAATGGGGTGGGACAATGAGCAGTTCTTC. It is translated as CASSLMGWDNEQFF.

This clonotype was detected a few times. The chain employs TRBV11-2 and TRBJ1-5; 7 bases align to TRBD1. With V trimmed by 5 bases and J by 5 bases, 3 bases remained unmatched. The CDR3 is 13 residues long. CDR1 and CDR2 from the germline V gene are SGHAT and FQNNGV. DNA of the CDR3: TGTGCCAGCAGCCCAGGGGGGCATCAGCCCCAGCATTTT. Translating it yields CASSPGGHQPQHF.

V gene TRBV6-5 combines with J gene TRBJ2-3; 9 nucleotides align to TRBD1. The CDR3 runs to 15 residues. CDR1 MNHEY and CDR2 SVGAGI come from the germline V gene. The V and J ends lost 6 bases and 5 bases, in that order; junction bases with no gene match: 9. CDR3 DNA: TGTGCCAGCAGACCGTCACAGGGGGCAGGAGATACGCAGTATTTT. It translates to CASRPSQGAGDTQYF.

This clonotype was found a few times. V is TRBV15 and J is TRBJ2-1, with 13 bases that match TRBD2. Germline loops: CDR1 LNHNV, CDR2 YYDKDF (reference sequence). The CDR3 is made up of 18 amino acids. Losses at the gene ends were 2 bases for V and 7 bases for J; bases not matched to a gene: 11. The CDR3 coding sequence is TGTGCCACCAGCAGACAACTAGCGGGGGGGCCCGCGGTAAATGAGCAGTTCTTC. It is translated as CATSRQLAGGPAVNEQFF. Filled out from reference TRBV15 and TRBJ2-1, the complete variable domain reads DAMVIQNPRYQVTQFGKPVTLSCSQTLNHNVMYWYQQKSSQAPKLLFHYYDKDFNNEADTPDNFQSRRPNTSFCFLDIRSPGLGDTAMYLCATSRQLAGGPAVNEQFFGPGTRLTVL.

This clonotype has just a few counts. At one end, the junction sequence differs from germline, possibly due to a read error. CDR3 coding DNA: TGCAGTGCTAAGACAGAGGGCTATGATTCACCCCTCCACTTT. This translates into CSAKTEGYDSPLHF. V usage is TRBV20-1 and J usage is TRBJ1-6, with TRBD1 as a possible D gene (5 bases). CDR1 is DFQATT, CDR2 SNEGSKA, per germline (reference sequence). The CDR3 totals 14 residues.